Listed here are 24 T cell receptor beta chains from one sample, sequenced in a study of T cells in localized non-small cell lung cancer. Sequencing was performed with immunoSEQ multiplex PCR; in TCRdb, only in-frame clones are kept and a portion is missing. The table has about 59,000 clones, 70% to 90% seen once. The sample in question was peripheral blood, obtained before any cancer treatment. The source of these receptors is a man between 40 and 70 years old with stage I squamous cell lung carcinoma.

The chain carries TRBV19 and TRBJ1-1; TRBD1 might be the D (6 bases). Germline V gives CDR1 LNHDA, CDR2 SQIVND (reference sequence). There are 18 residues in the CDR3. V shed 2 bases and J shed 0 bases, with 19 bases lying between them. CDR3 DNA sequence: TGTGCCAGTAGTATAATTGGTCCCAAGGACAGAATGAACACTGAAGCTTTCTTT. Its translation: CASSIIGPKDRMNTEAFF.

This clone was recorded once. The J gene is TRBJ1-1, the V gene TRBV7-9, with no clear D. Germline loops: CDR1 SEHNR, CDR2 FQNEAQ (reference sequence). The CDR3 spans 13 residues. Trimming cost V 2 bases and J 7 bases, with 11 bases left between them. The CDR3 bases are TGTGCCAGCAGCTTAATAAGTACAATTGAAGCTTTCTTT. This codes for CASSLISTIEAFF.

The chain uses TRBV2 and TRBJ2-2, with D uncertain. This CDR3 has 17 amino acids. Looked up from germline, CDR1 is SNHLY and CDR2 is FYNNEI. V was pared by 0 bases and J by 3 bases, with 14 bases between. In DNA form, the CDR3 reads TGTGCCAGCAGTGAAGCGCTTCAGTCTACCTACACCGGGGAGCTGTTTTTT. Translation: CASSEALQSTYTGELFF.

The chain recombines TRBV4-1 with TRBJ2-5; D is unresolved. CDR3 size: 18 residues. The ends were cut back, 1 base at V and 5 bases at J, with 23 bases in the middle. Germline V gives CDR1 MGHRA, CDR2 YSYEKL. CDR3 sequence: CASSQGKPATLSRETQYF. The CDR3 bases are TGCGCCAGCAGCCAAGGGAAACCGGCTACACTCTCCCGGGAGACCCAGTACTTC.

This clone has more than one count but fewer than ten. The rearrangement joins TRBV5-8 to TRBJ1-4; D remains ambiguous. CDR3 length: 15 residues. Deletions cut 4 bases from V and 6 bases from J, with 16 bases between. From germline, CDR1 is SGHTS and CDR2 YDEGEE. The CDR3 nucleotides are TGTGCCAGCAGCCCTATCGACCGGGCCCATGAAAAACTGTTTTTT. Translated: CASSPIDRAHEKLFF.

This chain's CDR3 is CASSVTSGLTDTQYF. The CDR3 DNA reads as TGTGCCAGCAGCGTGACTAGCGGGCTCACAGATACGCAGTATTTT. This chain connects TRBV9 to TRBJ2-3; 10 bases are a match to TRBD2. Germline V CDR1 and CDR2: SGDLS, YYNGEE. The CDR3 totals 15 residues. The V gene end was trimmed by 2 bases and the J gene end by 2 bases; junction bases not matched to a gene: 2.

The rearrangement uses TRBV9 and TRBJ2-3; D gene unclear. This CDR3 spans 14 amino acids. Germline V gives CDR1 SGDLS, CDR2 YYNGEE. The germline V and J ends were trimmed by 1 base and 4 bases, with 10 bases remaining between them. CDR3 loop: CASSVLGGSDTQYF. CDR3 nucleotide sequence: TGTGCCAGCAGCGTATTGGGCGGTTCAGATACGCAGTATTTT.

The gene calls are TRBV2 and TRBJ2-1; D may be TRBD2 (5 bases). This CDR3 is built from 14 residues. Germline V gene lookup returns CDR1 SNHLY and CDR2 FYNNEI. Trimming took 8 bases from V and 6 from J, leaving 17 bases between them. The CDR3: CASCRGLGGNEQFF. The CDR3 nucleotides read TGTGCCAGCTGCAGAGGGCTAGGCGGCAATGAGCAGTTCTTC.

CDR3 sequence reads: CASSQDGGLRYEQYF. As DNA, the CDR3 is TGTGCCAGCAGCCAAGATGGAGGACTAAGGTACGAGCAGTACTTC. The genes are TRBV4-2 and TRBJ2-7; perhaps TRBD2 as D (6 bases). V lost 0 bases and J 4 bases, leaving 13 bases between the germline ends. The CDR3 is 15 residues long. Per germline, CDR1 LGHNA and CDR2 YNFKEQ.

The CDR3 reads CASRPRQGREAFF. CDR3 DNA: TGTGCCAGCAGACCACGACAGGGCAGGGAAGCTTTCTTT. The rearrangement joins TRBV6-5 to TRBJ1-1; TRBD1 aligns across 7 bases. J lost 8 bases, V lost 6 bases, and 9 bases had no gene match. The CDR3 has 13 amino acids. Germline V gene data show CDR1 as MNHEY and CDR2 as SVGAGI.

This chain links TRBV7-2 with TRBJ2-5; D remains ambiguous. V dropped 3 bases and J dropped 5 bases, with 13 bases sitting between them. The germline V gene encodes CDR1 SGHTA and CDR2 FQGNSA. The CDR3 totals 14 residues. The CDR3 reads CASSLYSTGETQYF. The CDR3 DNA reads TGTGCCAGCAGCTTGTACAGCACCGGGGAGACCCAGTACTTC.

The CDR3 region is CASSSIGQGSNQPQHF. The CDR3 DNA follows: TGTGCCAGCAGTTCCATAGGACAGGGGAGCAATCAGCCCCAGCATTTT. The chain joins TRBV27 to TRBJ1-5, with 9 bases aligning to TRBD1. The germline V gene has CDR1 MNHEY and CDR2 SMNVEV (reference sequence). This CDR3 region has 16 residues. With 4 bases clipped from V and 1 base from J, the junction kept 5 bases outside the gene matches.

The chain employs TRBV6-1 and TRBJ1-2; 7 bases line up with TRBD1. The CDR3 spans 15 residues. Germline V gene data show CDR1 as MNHNS and CDR2 as SASEGT. V gave up 1 base and J gave up 10 bases; unmatched junction bases: 12. The CDR3 loop is CASSEVQGEPVIYTF. The CDR3 DNA follows: TGTGCCAGCAGTGAAGTTCAGGGGGAGCCTGTTATCTACACCTTC.

This clone appeared a single time. The chain uses TRBV4-3 and TRBJ1-4; D unresolved. Trimming shortened V by 1 base and J by 8 bases, and 17 bases separated the two germline ends. This CDR3 is 16 amino acids long. The germline V gene encodes CDR1 LGHNA and CDR2 YSLEER. The CDR3 DNA reads as TGCGCCAGCAGCCAAGCTGGTGGAAGAATCGGGGAAAAACTGTTTTTT. This codes for CASSQAGGRIGEKLFF.

The chain combines TRBV6-6 with TRBJ2-2; D is uncertain. The CDR3 extends over 11 amino acids. Per germline, CDR1 MNHNY and CDR2 SVGAGI (reference sequence). Trimming removed 6 bases from V and 7 bases from J, with 6 bases in between. The CDR3 DNA reads TGTGCCAGCAGCTCTCTCGGGGAGCTGTTTTTT. Translating it yields CASSSLGELFF.

This clone was seen just once. The chain couples TRBV7-8 to TRBJ2-5; 7 nucleotides match TRBD2. This CDR3 region has 14 residues. Germline trimming cut 7 bases from V and 1 base from J; bases unmatched to any gene: 6. The germline V gene encodes CDR1 SGHVS and CDR2 FQNEAQ. CDR3 DNA: TGTGCCAGCATCGTGGGGAGGGTCCAAGAGACCCAGTACTTC. This encodes CASIVGRVQETQYF.

V usage is TRBV29-1 and J usage is TRBJ2-1; 7 positions match TRBD1. The length of the CDR3 is 12 residues. Per the germline V gene, CDR1 is SQVTM and CDR2 is ANQGSEA. The V gene end was trimmed by 4 bases and the J gene end by 5 bases; junction bases not matched to a gene: 2. CDR3 DNA: TGCAGCGTTGGAACAGGGGACAATGAGCAGTTCTTC. Amino acid sequence: CSVGTGDNEQFF.

The chain has TRBV30 and TRBJ1-6; 9 nucleotides match TRBD1. Germline V CDR1 and CDR2: GTSNPN, SVGIG (reference sequence). V dropped 0 bases and J dropped 7; count of bases not matched to a gene: 4. This CDR3 has 15 amino acids. In DNA, the CDR3 is TGTGCCTGGAGTGTATCTGGGACAGGGAATTCACCCCTCCACTTT. It yields the protein CAWSVSGTGNSPLHF.

The CDR3 is CASSERQGAYEQYF. DNA of the CDR3: TGTGCCAGCAGTGAAAGGCAGGGAGCCTACGAGCAGTACTTC. This rearrangement joins TRBV2 to TRBJ2-5; D may match TRBD1 or TRBD2 (5 bases each). The tail of the sequence fits TRBJ2-7 better, so the J call may be wrong. From germline, CDR1 is SNHLY and CDR2 FYNNEI. The CDR3 totals 14 residues.

The genes are TRBV28 and TRBJ1-5; D possibly corresponds to TRBD1 (6 bases). Germline V gene lookup returns CDR1 MDHEN and CDR2 SYDVKM. The CDR3 consists of 13 residues. V was pared by 11 bases and J by 7 bases, with 18 bases between. For the CDR3, the DNA is TGTGCCGGGAGAGGGGGGCTCGAGCAGCCCCAGCATTTT. It codes for CAGRGGLEQPQHF.

The rearrangement links TRBV7-9 to TRBJ2-7; 8 bases are shared with TRBD1. This CDR3 is built from 14 residues. The germline CDR1 and CDR2 sequences are SEHNR and FQNEAQ (reference sequence). V was clipped by 6 bases and J by 6 bases; unmatched bases: 10. The CDR3 protein is CASSFETGVAEQYF. The DNA for the CDR3 is TGTGCCAGCAGTTTTGAGACAGGGGTTGCCGAGCAGTACTTC.

The chain carries TRBV27 and TRBJ2-5, with 8 positions matching TRBD1. The CDR3 runs 14 residues. CDR1 is MNHEY and CDR2 is SMNVEV in the germline V gene (reference sequence). With 6 bases clipped from V and 5 bases from J, the junction kept 8 bases outside the gene matches. The CDR3: CASRRDRGGETQYF. CDR3 nucleotides: TGTGCCAGCAGACGAGACAGGGGCGGGGAGACCCAGTACTTC.

The J gene is TRBJ2-7, the V gene TRBV7-2; D may be TRBD1 (6 bases). The CDR3 runs 15 residues. Trimming took 1 base from V and 5 from J, leaving 15 bases between them. Germline CDR1 is SGHTA and CDR2 is FQGNSA. CDR3 DNA sequence: TGTGCCAGCAGCTTAGGCTCAGGGGCACCAAACGAGCAGTACTTC. This translates into CASSLGSGAPNEQYF.

The chain joins TRBV4-3 to TRBJ1-5, with no clear D. Deletions cut 7 bases from V and 0 bases from J, with 13 bases between. Germline V gene sequence: CDR1 LGHNA, CDR2 YSLEER. The CDR3 is 15 amino acids. CDR3 DNA sequence: TGCGCCAGCACACTGACCTTTCATAGCAATCAGCCCCAGCATTTT. This gives the protein CASTLTFHSNQPQHF.